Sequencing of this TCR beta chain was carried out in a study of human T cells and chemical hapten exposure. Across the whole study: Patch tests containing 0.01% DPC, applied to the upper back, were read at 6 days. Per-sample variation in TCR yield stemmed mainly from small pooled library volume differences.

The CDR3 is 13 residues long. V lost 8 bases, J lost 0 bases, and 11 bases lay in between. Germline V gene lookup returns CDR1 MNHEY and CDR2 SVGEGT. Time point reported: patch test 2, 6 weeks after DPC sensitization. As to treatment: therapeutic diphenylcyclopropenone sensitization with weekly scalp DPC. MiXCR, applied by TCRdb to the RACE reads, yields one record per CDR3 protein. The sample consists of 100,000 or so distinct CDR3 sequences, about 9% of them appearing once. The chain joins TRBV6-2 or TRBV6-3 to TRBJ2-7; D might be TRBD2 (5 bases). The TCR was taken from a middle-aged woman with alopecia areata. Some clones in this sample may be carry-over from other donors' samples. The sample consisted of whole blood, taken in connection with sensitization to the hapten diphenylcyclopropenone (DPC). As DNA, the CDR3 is TGTGCCAGCGGCCCCGGGAACTCCTACGAGCAGTACTTC. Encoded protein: CASGPGNSYEQYF.